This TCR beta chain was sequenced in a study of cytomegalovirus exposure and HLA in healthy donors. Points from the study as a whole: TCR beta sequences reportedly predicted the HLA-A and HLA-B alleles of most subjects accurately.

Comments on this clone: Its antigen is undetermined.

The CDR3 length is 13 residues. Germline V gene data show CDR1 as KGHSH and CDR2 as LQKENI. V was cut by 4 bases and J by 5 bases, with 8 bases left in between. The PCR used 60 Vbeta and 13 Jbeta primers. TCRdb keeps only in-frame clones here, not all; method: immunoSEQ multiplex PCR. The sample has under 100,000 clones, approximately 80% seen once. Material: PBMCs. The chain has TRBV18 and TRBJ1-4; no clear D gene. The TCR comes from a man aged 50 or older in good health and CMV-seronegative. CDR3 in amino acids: CASSRTENEKLFF. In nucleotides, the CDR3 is TGTGCCAGCTCACGCACAGAAAATGAAAAACTGTTTTTT.